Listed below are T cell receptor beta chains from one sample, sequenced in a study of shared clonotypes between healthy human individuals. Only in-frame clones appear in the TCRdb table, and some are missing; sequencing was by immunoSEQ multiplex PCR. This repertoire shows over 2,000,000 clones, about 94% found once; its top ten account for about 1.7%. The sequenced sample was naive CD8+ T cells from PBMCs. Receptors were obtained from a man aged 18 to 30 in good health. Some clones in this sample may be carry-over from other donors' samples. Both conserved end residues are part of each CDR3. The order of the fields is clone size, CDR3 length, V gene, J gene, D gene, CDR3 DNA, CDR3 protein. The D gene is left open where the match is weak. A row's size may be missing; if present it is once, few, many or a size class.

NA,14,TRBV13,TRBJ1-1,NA,TGTGCCAGCAGCTTAGGGCGGCGGGATACTGAAGCTTTCTTT,CASSLGRRDTEAFF
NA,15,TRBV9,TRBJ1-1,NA,TGTGCCAGCAGCGTAGTAACCGGGCATAACACTGAAGCTTTCTTT,CASSVVTGHNTEAFF
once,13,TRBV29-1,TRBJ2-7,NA,TGCAGCGTGAAGACAGAGACGACCTACGAGCAGTACTTC,CSVKTETTYEQYF
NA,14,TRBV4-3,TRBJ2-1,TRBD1,TGCGCCAGCAGCCCCCGGGACAGGGGCCATGAGCAGTTCTTC,CASSPRDRGHEQFF
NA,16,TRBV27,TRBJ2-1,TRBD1,TGTGCCAGCAGTTCCCAGGGGGTAAACTCCTACAATGAGCAGTTCTTC,CASSSQGVNSYNEQFF
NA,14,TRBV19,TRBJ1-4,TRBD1,TGTGCCAGTAGGAACAGGGGACTTAATGAAAAACTGTTTTTT,CASRNRGLNEKLFF
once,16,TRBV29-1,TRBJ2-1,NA,TGCAGCGTTGAAGGTCTTCAGGGTCTATCCTACAATGAGCAGTTCTTC,CSVEGLQGLSYNEQFF
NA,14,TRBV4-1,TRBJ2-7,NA,TGCGCCAGCAGCCGGCCAGGGGACTCCTACGAGCAGTACTTC,CASSRPGDSYEQYF
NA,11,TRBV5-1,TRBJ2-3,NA,TGCGCCAGCTCCAGAGGAGATACGCAGTATTTT,CASSRGDTQYF
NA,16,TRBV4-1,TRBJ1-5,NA,TGCGCCAGCAGCCAAGGCTCGGGGGCCAGCAATCAGCCCCAGCATTTT,CASSQGSGASNQPQHF
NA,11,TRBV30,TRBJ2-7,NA,TGTGCCTGGAGTGTTTCGGCCGAGCAGTACTTC,CAWSVSAEQYF
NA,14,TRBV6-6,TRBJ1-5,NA,TGTGCCAGCAGTTACTTGGGGAACAATCAGCCCCAGCATTTT,CASSYLGNNQPQHF
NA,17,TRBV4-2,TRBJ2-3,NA,TGTGCCAGCAGCCGGGGGGTAAGCGGTACTAGCACAGATACGCAGTATTTT,CASSRGVSGTSTDTQYF
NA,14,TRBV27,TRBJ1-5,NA,TGTGCCAGCAGTTCTTTCGGTGGCAATCAGCCCCAGCATTTT,CASSSFGGNQPQHF
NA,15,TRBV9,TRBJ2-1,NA,TGTGCCAGCAGCGTAGACCCCCTAAGCGGTAATGAGCAGTTCTTC,CASSVDPLSGNEQFF
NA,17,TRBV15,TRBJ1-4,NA,TGTGCCACCAGCAGTACCGGTTCCTTGGCAACTAATGAAAAACTGTTTTTT,CATSSTGSLATNEKLFF
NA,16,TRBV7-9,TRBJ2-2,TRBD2,TGTGCCAGCAGCACCCGGGACTACCGCAACACCGGGGAGCTGTTTTTT,CASSTRDYRNTGELFF
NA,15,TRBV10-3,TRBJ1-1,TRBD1,TGTGCCATCAGTGAGTCGACAGGGTTGAACACTGAAGCTTTCTTT,CAISESTGLNTEAFF
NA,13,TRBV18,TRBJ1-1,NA,TGTGCCAGCTCACCCGGGCCGGGAACTGAAGCTTTCTTT,CASSPGPGTEAFF
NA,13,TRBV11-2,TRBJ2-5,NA,TGTGCCAGCAGCTTATCTTTGGGGCAGGCCCAGTACTTC,CASSLSLGQAQYF
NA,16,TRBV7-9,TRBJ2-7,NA,TGTGCCAGCAGCCGACGAGAGGCCGCCAGCTCCTACGAGCAGTACTTC,CASSRREAASSYEQYF
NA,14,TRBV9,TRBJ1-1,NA,TGTGCCAGCAGTGCAGACAGGATGAACACTGAAGCTTTCTTT,CASSADRMNTEAFF
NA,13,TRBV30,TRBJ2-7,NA,TGTGCCTGGAGTGTACTCGGGAGTGACGAGCAGTACTTC,CAWSVLGSDEQYF
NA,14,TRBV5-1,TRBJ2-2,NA,TGCGCCAGCAGCTTGGCAGGGGAGGCCGGGGAGCTGTTTTTT,CASSLAGEAGELFF
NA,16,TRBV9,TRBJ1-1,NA,TGTGCCAGCAGCGTAGGATCAGGGAAAGGGGGCACTGAAGCTTTCTTT,CASSVGSGKGGTEAFF
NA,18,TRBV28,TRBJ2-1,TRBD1,TGTGCCAGCAGACTACCCCAGGGGGTAGCCGCTATTAGCAATGAGCAGTTCTTC,CASRLPQGVAAISNEQFF
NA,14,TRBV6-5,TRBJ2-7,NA,TGTGCCAGCAGTTACTCGGGGACGGTTTACGAGCAGTACTTC,CASSYSGTVYEQYF
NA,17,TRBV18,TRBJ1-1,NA,TGTGCCAGCTCACCGCAGCCGGCCACTTGGGGGAACACTGAAGCTTTCTTT,CASSPQPATWGNTEAFF
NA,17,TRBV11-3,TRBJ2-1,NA,TGTGCCAGCAGGCGCTCAGACTGGAACACACCTTACAATGAGCAGTTCTTC,CASRRSDWNTPYNEQFF
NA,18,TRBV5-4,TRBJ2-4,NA,TGTGCCAGCAGCTTGCTGCCCGAGGGTCCCGCGGCCAAAAACATTCAGTACTTC,CASSLLPEGPAAKNIQYF
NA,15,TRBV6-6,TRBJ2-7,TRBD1,TGTGCCAGCAGTCACCGACAGGGGTCTACCTACGAGCAGTACTTC,CASSHRQGSTYEQYF
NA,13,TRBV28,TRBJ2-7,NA,TGTGCCAGCAGTTACCATACTAGATACGAGCAGTACTTC,CASSYHTRYEQYF
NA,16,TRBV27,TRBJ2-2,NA,TGTGCCAGCAGTTTATTAGGTCGGGGTGGCACCGGGGAGCTGTTTTTT,CASSLLGRGGTGELFF